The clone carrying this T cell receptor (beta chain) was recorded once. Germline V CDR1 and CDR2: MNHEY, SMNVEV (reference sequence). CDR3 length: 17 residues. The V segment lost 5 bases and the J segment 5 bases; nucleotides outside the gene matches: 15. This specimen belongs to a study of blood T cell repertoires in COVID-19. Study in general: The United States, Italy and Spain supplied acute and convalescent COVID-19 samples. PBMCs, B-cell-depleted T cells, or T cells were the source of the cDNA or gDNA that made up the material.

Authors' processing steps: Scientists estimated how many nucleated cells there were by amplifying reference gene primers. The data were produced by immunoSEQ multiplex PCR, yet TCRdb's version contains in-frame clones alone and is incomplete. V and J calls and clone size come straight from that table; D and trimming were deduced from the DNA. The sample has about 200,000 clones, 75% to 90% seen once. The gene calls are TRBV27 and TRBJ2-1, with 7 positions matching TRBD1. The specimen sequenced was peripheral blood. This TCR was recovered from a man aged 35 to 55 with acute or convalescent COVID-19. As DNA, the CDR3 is TGTGCCAGCAGTCCGCTCGACAGGGTTGTAACGAACAATGAGCAGTTCTTC. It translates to CASSPLDRVVTNNEQFF.